This T cell receptor (beta chain) is from a study of cytomegalovirus exposure and HLA in healthy donors. Study-level points and caveats: Later analysis reportedly placed an Asian-associated ancestry cluster below the roughly 630-donor mean in N-insertions. Indistinguishable V segments, including TRBV6-2 and TRBV6-3, were excluded.

CDR1 is SGHAT, CDR2 FQNNGV, per germline. The CDR3 extends over 14 amino acids. V shed 5 bases and J 4 bases; nucleotides not matched to a gene: 8. Despite likely unrecorded immune exposures, the donors were nominally healthy at the time of sampling. On this clone itself: Its antigen remains unidentified.

A multiplex PCR was run with 60 Vbeta primers and 13 Jbeta primers. Only in-frame clones appear in the TCRdb table, and some are missing; sequencing was by immunoSEQ multiplex PCR. The table shows 180,000 or so clones, with roughly 76% occurring only once. Sequenced: PBMCs. The rearrangement links TRBV11-2 to TRBJ2-7; 7 nucleotides align to TRBD1. This sequence originates from a woman under 30 in good health and CMV-seropositive. CDR3: CASSIRDSDYEQYF. CDR3 DNA: TGTGCCAGCAGCATTCGGGACAGCGATTACGAGCAGTACTTC. The variable domain in full, completed from reference TRBV11-2 and TRBJ2-7, reads EAGVAQSPRYKIIEKRQSVAFWCNPISGHATLYWYQQILGQGPKLLIQFQNNGVVDDSQLPKDRFSAERLKGVDSTLKIQPAKLEDSAVYLCASSIRDSDYEQYFGPGTRLTVT.